A single sample gave rise to the 18 T cell receptor beta chains below, sequenced in a study of patients and donors after allogeneic stem cell transplantation. TCRdb recomputed calls from the RT-PCR reads with MiXCR, one row per CDR3 protein. This repertoire shows about a million distinct CDR3 sequences, 15% to 20% found once; its top ten account for 5.5% to 6.5%. The material sequenced was blood, either unsorted or a sorted T cell fraction (not recorded which). Receptor source: a human donor who was either an allogeneic HSCT recipient or a stem cell or donor lymphocyte infusion donor (not recorded which). It is not recorded whose cells these are; they may come from a transplant donor.

This clonotype was seen more than once but under ten times. The chain uses TRBV20-1 and TRBJ1-1; TRBD1 matches 7 bases. CDR3 length: 13 residues. V dropped 3 bases and J dropped 1; count of bases not matched to a gene: 2. CDR1 and CDR2 from the germline V gene are DFQATT and SNEGSKA (reference sequence). CDR3 in DNA: TGCAGTGCTAGCAGGGGGACGAACACTGAAGCTTTCTTT. As protein: CSASRGTNTEAFF.

The chain couples TRBV25-1 to TRBJ1-4; D may be TRBD1 (6 bases). V was pared by 3 bases and J by 11 bases, with 13 bases between. CDR3 length: 13 amino acids. Germline-derived CDR1 and CDR2 are MGHDK and SYGVNS. CDR3 amino acids: CASSEPGRGKLFF. The CDR3 DNA sequence: TGTGCCAGCAGTGAGCCGGGGAGGGGGAAACTGTTTTTT.

This clonotype was seen a handful of times. This chain connects TRBV30 to TRBJ2-1, with 9 bases fitting TRBD2. CDR1 is GTSNPN and CDR2 is SVGIG in the germline V gene (reference sequence). The V gene end was trimmed by 3 bases and the J gene end by 3 bases; junction bases not matched to a gene: 12. The CDR3 covers 17 residues. CDR3 sequence: CAWRPTISGSVYNEQFF. The CDR3 nucleotides are TGTGCCTGGAGACCTACCATTAGCGGGAGCGTCTACAATGAGCAGTTCTTC.

The table lists this clonotype with a few counts. J is TRBJ2-7 and V is TRBV12-3 or TRBV12-4, with a possible D match to TRBD1 (5 bases). This CDR3 has 12 amino acids. Trimming removed 10 bases at V and 2 bases at J, with 12 bases between. The CDR3 region is CATSTETYEQYF. The CDR3 DNA reads as TGTGCCACCTCGACAGAGACCTACGAGCAGTACTTC.

This clonotype was seen a few times. The chain couples TRBV7-8 to TRBJ2-7; D remains unclear. The V end was cut by 2 bases, the J end by 3 bases, with 11 bases between. Germline V gene lookup returns CDR1 SGHVS and CDR2 FQNEAQ. This CDR3 contains 14 residues. CDR3 in amino acids: CASSLLDLDYEQYF. Written as DNA, the CDR3 is TGTGCCAGCAGCTTATTGGACCTGGACTACGAGCAGTACTTC. The variable domain in full, completed from reference TRBV7-8 and TRBJ2-7, reads GAGVSQSPRYKVAKRGQDVALRCDPISGHVSLFWYQQALGQGPEFLTYFQNEAQLDKSGLPSDRFFAERPEGSVSTLKIQRTQQEDSAVYLCASSLLDLDYEQYFGPGTRLTVT.

The chain joins TRBV27 to TRBJ2-1; TRBD2 matches 8 bases. The CDR3 sequence is 16 residues long. Trimming took 5 bases from V and 2 from J; bases not matched to a gene: 8. In germline, CDR1 is MNHEY, CDR2 SMNVEV (reference sequence). The CDR3 DNA is TGTGCCAGCAGTCTCAGCCCAGCGGGGGCCTACAATGAGCAGTTCTTC. Translating it yields CASSLSPAGAYNEQFF.

CDR3 DNA sequence: TGCGCCAGCAGCCAAGGCGGTTTTCTGCCCGGTAGGGGCTACACCTTC. The encoded protein is CASSQGGFLPGRGYTF. V is TRBV4-1 and J is TRBJ1-2, with no clear D. The V gene lost 1 base and the J gene lost 8 bases, with 20 bases spanning the gap. The germline CDR1 and CDR2 sequences are MGHRA and YSYEKL. The CDR3 is 16 residues long.

This clonotype was seen a few times. The J gene is TRBJ1-2, the V gene TRBV15; D remains ambiguous. CDR3 length equals 13 residues. Germline V gene lookup returns CDR1 LNHNV and CDR2 YYDKDF (reference sequence). V lost 1 base, J lost 7 bases, and 10 bases lay in between. CDR3 sequence reads: CATSRGLGGGYTF. The CDR3 region has the DNA TGTGCCACCAGCAGAGGATTAGGTGGTGGCTACACCTTC.

The chain is built from TRBV11-2 and TRBJ1-1; D is possibly TRBD1 (5 bases). Germline assignment: CDR1 SGHAT and CDR2 FQNNGV. Trimming cost V 4 bases and J 4 bases, with 10 bases left between them. The CDR3 is 13 amino acids. CDR3 sequence: CASSYAGSTEAFF. The CDR3 nucleotides read TGTGCCAGCAGCTACGCAGGGTCCACTGAAGCTTTCTTT.

This clonotype was observed a few times. The chain joins TRBV18 to TRBJ1-2, with D tentatively TRBD1 (6 bases). This CDR3 is built from 15 residues. Between the trimmed V and J ends, which lost 0 bases and 4 bases, there was a span of 12 bases. The germline V gene encodes CDR1 KGHSH and CDR2 LQKENI. CDR3 bases: TGTGCCAGCTCACCACCTACCGGACAGATCTATGGCTACACCTTC. Amino acids: CASSPPTGQIYGYTF.

The rearrangement links TRBV27 to TRBJ1-5; D is uncertain. The CDR3 is 15 amino acids. Germline assignment: CDR1 MNHEY and CDR2 SMNVEV (reference sequence). The V gene lost 3 bases and the J gene lost 1 base, with 10 bases spanning the gap. The CDR3 region is CASSFEGKSNQPQHF. CDR3 coding DNA: TGTGCCAGCAGTTTCGAGGGTAAAAGCAATCAGCCCCAGCATTTT.

The chain recombines TRBV19 with TRBJ1-1; D may be TRBD1 (5 bases). Deletions cut 2 bases from V and 5 bases from J, with 15 bases between. CDR1 and CDR2 from the germline V gene are LNHDA and SQIVND (reference sequence). The CDR3 is made up of 15 amino acids. The CDR3 protein is CASSIRGRERTEAFF. CDR3 DNA: TGTGCCAGTAGTATACGGGGGAGGGAGAGAACTGAAGCTTTCTTT.

This clonotype was recorded at least ten times. The junction shows a germline mismatch at one end, possibly a read error. CDR3 protein: CASSFGGDYGYTF. CDR3 nucleotide sequence: TGTGCCAGCAGTTTCGGCGGGGACTATGGCTACACCTTC. The chain carries TRBV5-1 and TRBJ1-2; D is unresolved. The CDR3 consists of 13 residues. Germline-derived CDR1 and CDR2 are SGHRS and YFSETQ.

This clonotype came up once. The J gene is TRBJ2-1, the V gene TRBV25-1; 9 nucleotides agree with TRBD2. From germline, CDR1 is MGHDK and CDR2 SYGVNS. This CDR3 region has 17 residues. The V gene end was trimmed by 0 bases and the J gene end by 4 bases; junction bases not matched to a gene: 7. The CDR3 nucleotides read TGTGCCAGCAGTGAATATCAGGGTAGCGGGAGTTACAATGAGCAGTTCTTC. Translating it yields CASSEYQGSGSYNEQFF.

This clonotype was found a few times. This chain joins TRBV7-8 and TRBJ1-1; tentative D call: TRBD1 (6 bases). Trimming pared 9 bases from V and 4 bases from J, leaving 12 bases between. CDR1 and CDR2 (germline): SGHVS, FQNEAQ. This CDR3 region has 12 residues. The CDR3 sequence: CASFTGSTEAFF. CDR3 nucleotide sequence: TGTGCCAGTTTTACAGGGAGCACTGAAGCTTTCTTT. The variable domain in full, with the rest retrieved from reference TRBV7-8 and TRBJ1-1, is GAGVSQSPRYKVAKRGQDVALRCDPISGHVSLFWYQQALGQGPEFLTYFQNEAQLDKSGLPSDRFFAERPEGSVSTLKIQRTQQEDSAVYLCASFTGSTEAFFGQGTRLTVV.

V is TRBV3-1 and J is TRBJ2-2; 9 nucleotides agree with TRBD2. Per germline, CDR1 LGHDT and CDR2 YNNKEL (reference sequence). The CDR3 sequence is 16 residues long. Unmatched junction bases numbered 6, after V lost 3 bases and J lost 4 bases. CDR3 protein: CASSHGGGVVTGELFF. As DNA, the CDR3 is TGTGCCAGCAGCCACGGCGGGGGGGTTGTCACCGGGGAGCTGTTTTTT.

V and J are TRBV24-1 and TRBJ1-5; 7 positions agree with TRBD1. The CDR3 loop spans 15 amino acids. Germline V gene sequence: CDR1 KGHDR, CDR2 SFDVKD. With V trimmed by 7 bases and J by 5 bases, 10 bases remained unmatched. The CDR3 sequence is CATSSTQGQYQPQHF. CDR3 DNA: TGTGCCACCAGCAGTACACAGGGGCAGTATCAGCCCCAGCATTTT.

This clonotype occurred a few times. The rearrangement links TRBV7-8 to TRBJ2-5, with 8 bases that match TRBD1. Per the germline V gene, CDR1 is SGHVS and CDR2 is FQNEAQ. V was pared by 4 bases and J by 5 bases, with 9 bases of the junction left unmatched. The CDR3 has 15 amino acids. The CDR3 spells CASSSNQGALETQYF. The CDR3 nucleotides are TGTGCCAGCAGCTCGAATCAGGGGGCGCTGGAGACCCAGTACTTC. The full variable domain, with the rest looked up from reference TRBV7-8 and TRBJ2-5, is GAGVSQSPRYKVAKRGQDVALRCDPISGHVSLFWYQQALGQGPEFLTYFQNEAQLDKSGLPSDRFFAERPEGSVSTLKIQRTQQEDSAVYLCASSSNQGALETQYFGPGTRLLVL.